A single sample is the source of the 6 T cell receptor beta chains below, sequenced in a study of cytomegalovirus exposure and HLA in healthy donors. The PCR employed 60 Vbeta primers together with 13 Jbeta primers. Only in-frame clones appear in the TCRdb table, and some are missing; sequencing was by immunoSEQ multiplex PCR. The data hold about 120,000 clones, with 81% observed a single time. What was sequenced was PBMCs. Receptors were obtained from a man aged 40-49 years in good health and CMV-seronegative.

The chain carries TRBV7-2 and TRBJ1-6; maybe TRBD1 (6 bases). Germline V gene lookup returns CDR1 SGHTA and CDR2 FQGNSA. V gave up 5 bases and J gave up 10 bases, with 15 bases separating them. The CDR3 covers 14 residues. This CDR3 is CASSPGQRLSPLHF. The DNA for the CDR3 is TGTGCCAGCAGCCCCGGACAGAGGTTGTCACCCCTCCACTTT.

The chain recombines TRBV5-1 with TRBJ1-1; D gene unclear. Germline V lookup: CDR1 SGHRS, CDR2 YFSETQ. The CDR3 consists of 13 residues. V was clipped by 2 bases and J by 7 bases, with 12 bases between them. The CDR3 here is CASSFRDFSEAFF. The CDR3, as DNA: TGCGCCAGCAGCTTTCGGGATTTCAGTGAAGCTTTCTTT. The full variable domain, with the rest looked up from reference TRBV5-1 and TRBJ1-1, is KAGVTQTPRYLIKTRGQQVTLSCSPISGHRSVSWYQQTPGQGLQFLFEYFSETQRNKGNFPGRFSGRQFSNSRSEMNVSTLELGDSALYLCASSFRDFSEAFFGQGTRLTVV.

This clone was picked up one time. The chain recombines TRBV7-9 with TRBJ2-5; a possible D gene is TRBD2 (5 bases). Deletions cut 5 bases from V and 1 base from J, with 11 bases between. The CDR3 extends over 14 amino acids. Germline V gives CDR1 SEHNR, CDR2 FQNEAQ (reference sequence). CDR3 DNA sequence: TGTGCCAGCAGCCCCTTCGGGGTCCAAGAGACCCAGTACTTC. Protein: CASSPFGVQETQYF. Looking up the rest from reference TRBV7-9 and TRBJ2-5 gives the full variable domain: DTGVSQNPRHKITKRGQNVTFRCDPISEHNRLYWYRQTLGQGPEFLTYFQNEAQLEKSRLLSDRFSAERPKGSFSTLEIQRTEQGDSAMYLCASSPFGVQETQYFGPGTRLLVL.

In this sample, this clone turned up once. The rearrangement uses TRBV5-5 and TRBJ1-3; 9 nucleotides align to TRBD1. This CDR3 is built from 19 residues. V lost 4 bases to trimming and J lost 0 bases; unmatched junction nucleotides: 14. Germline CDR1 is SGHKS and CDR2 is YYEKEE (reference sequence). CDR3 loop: CASSRRTGETSFSGNTIYF. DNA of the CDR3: TGTGCCAGCAGCCGGAGGACAGGGGAAACCTCCTTCTCTGGAAACACCATATATTTT.

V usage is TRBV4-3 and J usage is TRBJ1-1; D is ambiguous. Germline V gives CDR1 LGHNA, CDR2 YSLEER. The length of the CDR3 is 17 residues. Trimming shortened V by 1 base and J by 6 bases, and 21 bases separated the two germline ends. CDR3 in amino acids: CASSQGRLNPRAAEAFF. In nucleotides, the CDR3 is TGCGCCAGCAGCCAAGGACGACTCAACCCGAGGGCCGCTGAAGCTTTCTTT.

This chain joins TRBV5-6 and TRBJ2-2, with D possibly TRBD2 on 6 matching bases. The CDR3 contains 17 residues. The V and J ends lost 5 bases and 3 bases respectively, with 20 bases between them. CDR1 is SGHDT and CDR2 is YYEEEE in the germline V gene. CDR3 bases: TGTGCCAGCAGTTGGCTAGCGCCTCCTATTCACACCGGGGAGCTGTTTTTT. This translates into CASSWLAPPIHTGELFF.